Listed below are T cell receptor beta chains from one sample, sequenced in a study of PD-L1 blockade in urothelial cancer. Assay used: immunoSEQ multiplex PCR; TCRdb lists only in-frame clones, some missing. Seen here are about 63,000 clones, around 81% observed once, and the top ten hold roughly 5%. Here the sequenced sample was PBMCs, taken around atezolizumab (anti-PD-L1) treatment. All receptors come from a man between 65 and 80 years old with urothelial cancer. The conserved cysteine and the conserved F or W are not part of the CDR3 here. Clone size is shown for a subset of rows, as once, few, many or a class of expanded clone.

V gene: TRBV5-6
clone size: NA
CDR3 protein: ASSPGFRSYEQY

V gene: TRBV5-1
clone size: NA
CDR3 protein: ASSWGGAGTDTQY

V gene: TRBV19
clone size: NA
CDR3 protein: ASSARVRNIQY

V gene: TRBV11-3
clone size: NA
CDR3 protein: ASSYTDRGQSYEQY

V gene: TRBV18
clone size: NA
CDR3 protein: ASSPRSTGDYEQY

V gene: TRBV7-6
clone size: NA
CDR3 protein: ASSLQRQGAGETQY

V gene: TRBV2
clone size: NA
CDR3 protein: ASSGGGNNQPQH

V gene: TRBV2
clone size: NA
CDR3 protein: ASGGGPSYNEQF

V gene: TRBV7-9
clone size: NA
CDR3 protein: ASSPRWGGSFTGELF

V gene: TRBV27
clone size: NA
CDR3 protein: ASSLAGGPGRNYGYT

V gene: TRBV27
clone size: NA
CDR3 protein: ASSLRGRSSYNEQF

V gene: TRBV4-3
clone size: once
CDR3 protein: ASSQESGRPHEQY

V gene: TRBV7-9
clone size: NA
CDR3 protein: ASSLFPRGRGVVAEAF

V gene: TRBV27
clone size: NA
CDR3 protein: ASSMDRGMMTYEQY

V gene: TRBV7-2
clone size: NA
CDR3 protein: ASSLGSGRNHNEQF

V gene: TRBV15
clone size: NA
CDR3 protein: ATSMDRGNYGYT

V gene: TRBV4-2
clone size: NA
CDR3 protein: ASSLRLRGPDTEAF

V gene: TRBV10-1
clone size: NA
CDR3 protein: ASSQGGLNEKLF

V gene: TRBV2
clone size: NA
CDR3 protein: ASSESDTQNQPQH

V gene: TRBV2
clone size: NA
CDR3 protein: ASSSSAGRGETQY

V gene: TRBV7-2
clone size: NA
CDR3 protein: ASSESSGLAWNEQF

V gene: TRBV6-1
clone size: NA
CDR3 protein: ASSARQGESSPLH

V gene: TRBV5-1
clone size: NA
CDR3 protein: ASSSSGVDEQF

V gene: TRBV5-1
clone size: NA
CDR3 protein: ASRKTSSSYNEQF

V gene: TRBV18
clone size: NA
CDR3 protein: ASSPGLAEETQY

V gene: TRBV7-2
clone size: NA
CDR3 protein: ASGRAYEQY

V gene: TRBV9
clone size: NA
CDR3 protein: ASSVRDTGNTIY

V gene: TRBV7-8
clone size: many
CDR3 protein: ASSSTSNEQF